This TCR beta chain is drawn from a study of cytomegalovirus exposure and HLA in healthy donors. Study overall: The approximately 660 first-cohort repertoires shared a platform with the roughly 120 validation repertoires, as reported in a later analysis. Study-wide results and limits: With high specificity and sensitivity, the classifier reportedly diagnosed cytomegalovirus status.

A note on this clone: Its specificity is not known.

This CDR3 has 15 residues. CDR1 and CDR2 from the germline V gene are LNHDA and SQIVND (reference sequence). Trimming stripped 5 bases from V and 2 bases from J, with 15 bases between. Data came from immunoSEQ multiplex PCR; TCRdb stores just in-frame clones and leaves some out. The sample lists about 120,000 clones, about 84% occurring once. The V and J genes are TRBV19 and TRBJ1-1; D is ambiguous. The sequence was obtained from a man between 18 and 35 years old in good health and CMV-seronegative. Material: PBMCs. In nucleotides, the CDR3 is TGTGCCAGTAGTGGCAGGTCCCCTTCCAACACTGAAGCTTTCTTT. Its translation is CASSGRSPSNTEAFF.